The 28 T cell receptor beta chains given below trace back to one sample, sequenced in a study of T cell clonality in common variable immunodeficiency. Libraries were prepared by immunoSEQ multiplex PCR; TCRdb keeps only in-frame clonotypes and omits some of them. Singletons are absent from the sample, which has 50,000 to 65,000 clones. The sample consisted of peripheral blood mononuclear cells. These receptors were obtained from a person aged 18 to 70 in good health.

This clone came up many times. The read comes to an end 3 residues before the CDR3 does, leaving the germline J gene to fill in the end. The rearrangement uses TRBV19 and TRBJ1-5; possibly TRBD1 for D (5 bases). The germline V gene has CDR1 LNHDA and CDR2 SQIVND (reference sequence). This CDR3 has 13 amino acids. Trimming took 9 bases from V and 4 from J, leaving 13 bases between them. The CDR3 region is CASKDQGNQPQHF. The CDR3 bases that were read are TGTGCCAGCAAAGACCAGGGTAATCAGCCC.

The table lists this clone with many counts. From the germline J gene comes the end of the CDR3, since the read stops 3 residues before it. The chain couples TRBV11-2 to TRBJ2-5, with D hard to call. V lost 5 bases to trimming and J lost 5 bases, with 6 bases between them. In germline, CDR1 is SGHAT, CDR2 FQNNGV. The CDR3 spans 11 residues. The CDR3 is CASSPSETQYF. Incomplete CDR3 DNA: TGTGCCAGCAGCCCTTCTGAGACC.

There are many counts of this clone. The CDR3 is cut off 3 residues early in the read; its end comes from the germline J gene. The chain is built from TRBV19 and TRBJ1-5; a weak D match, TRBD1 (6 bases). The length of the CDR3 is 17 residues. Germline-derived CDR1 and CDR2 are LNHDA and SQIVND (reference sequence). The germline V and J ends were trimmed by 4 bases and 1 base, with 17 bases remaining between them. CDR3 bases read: TGTGCCAGTAGTAAACATCGGGGGGCGCGGAGCAATCAGCCC. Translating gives CASSKHRGARSNQP. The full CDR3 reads CASSKHRGARSNQPQHF.

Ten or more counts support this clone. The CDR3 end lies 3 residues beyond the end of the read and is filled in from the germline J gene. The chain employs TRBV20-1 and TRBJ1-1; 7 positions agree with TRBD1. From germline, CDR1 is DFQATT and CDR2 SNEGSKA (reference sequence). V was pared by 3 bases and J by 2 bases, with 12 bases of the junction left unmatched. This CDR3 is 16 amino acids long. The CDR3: CSASLPGQRLNTEAFF. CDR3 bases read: TGCAGTGCTAGCCTACCGGGACAGAGACTTAACACTGAA.

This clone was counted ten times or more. CDR3 DNA, as far as it was read: TGTGCCAGTACGAAACAGCTCTTCCGCAACTATGGC. It translates to CASTKQLFRNYG. From start to end, the CDR3 is CASTKQLFRNYGYTF. V gene TRBV19 combines with J gene TRBJ1-2; D unclear. The CDR3 goes on 3 residues after the read ends, and that part is filled in from the germline J gene. V was cut by 7 bases and J by 2 bases, with 17 bases left in between. The germline V gene has CDR1 LNHDA and CDR2 SQIVND (reference sequence). This CDR3 region has 15 residues.

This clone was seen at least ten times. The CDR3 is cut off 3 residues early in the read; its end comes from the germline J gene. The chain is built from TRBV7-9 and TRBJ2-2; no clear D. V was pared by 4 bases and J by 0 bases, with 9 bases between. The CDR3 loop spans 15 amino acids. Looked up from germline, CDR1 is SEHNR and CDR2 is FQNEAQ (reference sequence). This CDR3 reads CASSYRAANTGELFF. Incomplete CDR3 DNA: TGTGCCAGCAGCTACAGAGCCGCGAACACCGGGGAG.

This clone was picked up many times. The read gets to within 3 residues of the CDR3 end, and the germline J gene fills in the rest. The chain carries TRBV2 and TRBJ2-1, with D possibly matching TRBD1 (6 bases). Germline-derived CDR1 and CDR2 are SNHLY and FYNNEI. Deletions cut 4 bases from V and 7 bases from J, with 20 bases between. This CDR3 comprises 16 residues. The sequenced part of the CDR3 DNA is TGTGCCAGCAGTGGTCCAGGACAGTCCCCGTTGAATGAG. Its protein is CASSGPGQSPLNE. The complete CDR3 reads CASSGPGQSPLNEQFF.

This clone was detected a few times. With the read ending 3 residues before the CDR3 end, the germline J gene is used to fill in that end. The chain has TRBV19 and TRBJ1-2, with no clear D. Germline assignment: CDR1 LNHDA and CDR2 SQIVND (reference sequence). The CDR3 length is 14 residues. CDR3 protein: CASSILAVHHDYTF. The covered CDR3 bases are TGTGCCAGTAGTATACTAGCAGTTCATCATGAC.

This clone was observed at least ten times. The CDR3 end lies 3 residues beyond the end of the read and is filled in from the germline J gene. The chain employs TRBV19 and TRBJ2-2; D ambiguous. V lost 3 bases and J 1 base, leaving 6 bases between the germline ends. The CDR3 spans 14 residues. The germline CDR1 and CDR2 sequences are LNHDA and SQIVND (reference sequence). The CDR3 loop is CASSISQNTGELFF. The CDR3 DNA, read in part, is TGTGCCAGTAGTATTAGTCAGAACACCGGGGAG.

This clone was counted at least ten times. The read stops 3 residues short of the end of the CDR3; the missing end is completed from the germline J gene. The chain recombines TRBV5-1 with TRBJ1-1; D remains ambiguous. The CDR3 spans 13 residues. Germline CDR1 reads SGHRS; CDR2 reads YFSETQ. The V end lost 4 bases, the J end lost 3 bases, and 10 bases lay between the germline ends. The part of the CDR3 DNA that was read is TGCGCCAGCAGCCTGTCAGGCGACACTGAA. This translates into CASSLSGDTE. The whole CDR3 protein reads CASSLSGDTEAFF.

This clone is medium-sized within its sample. CDR3 sequence reads: CASSDGLAGVYEQYF. CDR3 bases read: TGTGCCAGCAGTGATGGACTAGCGGGAGTCTACGAG. The chain has TRBV6-1 and TRBJ2-7; TRBD2 matches 13 bases. The read ends 3 residues before the CDR3 terminus; that terminus is restored from the germline J gene. Germline assignment: CDR1 MNHNS and CDR2 SASEGT. The V gene end was trimmed by 3 bases and the J gene end by 3 bases; junction bases not matched to a gene: 2. This CDR3 spans 15 amino acids.

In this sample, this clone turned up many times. The DNA read from the CDR3 is TGTGCCAGCAGCTTAAGTTGGGACAGGGGGCGAGACTATGGC. Translating it yields CASSLSWDRGRDYG. The full CDR3 is CASSLSWDRGRDYGYTF. The V call is TRBV7-8, the J call TRBJ1-2, with TRBD1 matching 12 bases. Sequencing ends 3 residues short of the CDR3 end; the germline J gene provides the rest. Germline CDR1 SGHVS, CDR2 FQNEAQ. Trimming at V came to 2 bases and at J to 3 bases, leaving 7 bases not matched to a gene. There are 17 residues in the CDR3.

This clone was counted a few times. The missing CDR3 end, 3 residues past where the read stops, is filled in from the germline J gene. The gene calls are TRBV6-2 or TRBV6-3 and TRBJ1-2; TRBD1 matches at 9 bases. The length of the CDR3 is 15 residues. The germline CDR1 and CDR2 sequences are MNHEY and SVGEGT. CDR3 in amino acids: CASSSTGTGNYDYTF. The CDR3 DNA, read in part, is TGTGCCAGCAGCTCCACCGGGACAGGGAACTACGAC.

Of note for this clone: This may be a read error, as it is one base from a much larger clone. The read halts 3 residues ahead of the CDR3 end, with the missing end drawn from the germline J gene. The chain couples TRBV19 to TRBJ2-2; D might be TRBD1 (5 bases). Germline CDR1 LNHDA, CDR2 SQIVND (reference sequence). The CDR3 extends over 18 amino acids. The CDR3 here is CASSIIQGVGSGANVLFF. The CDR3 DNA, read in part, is TGTGCCAGTAGTATAATTCAAGGGGTGGGGTCTGGGGCCAACGTG.

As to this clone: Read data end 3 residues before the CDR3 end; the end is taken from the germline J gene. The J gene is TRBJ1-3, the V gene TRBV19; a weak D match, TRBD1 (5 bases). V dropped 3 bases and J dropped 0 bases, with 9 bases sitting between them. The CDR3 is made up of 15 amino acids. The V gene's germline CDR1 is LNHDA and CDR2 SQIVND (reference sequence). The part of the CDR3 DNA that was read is TGTGCCAGTAGTATTGGACAAACCTCTGGAAACACC. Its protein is CASSIGQTSGNT. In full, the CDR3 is CASSIGQTSGNTIYF.

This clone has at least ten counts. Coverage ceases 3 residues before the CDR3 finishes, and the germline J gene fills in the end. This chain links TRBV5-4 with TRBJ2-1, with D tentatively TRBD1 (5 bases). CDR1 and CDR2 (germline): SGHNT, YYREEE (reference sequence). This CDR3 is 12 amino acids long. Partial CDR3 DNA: TGTGCAGCAGGGCCGGCCCACAATGAG. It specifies CAAGPAHNE. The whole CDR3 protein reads CAAGPAHNEQFF.

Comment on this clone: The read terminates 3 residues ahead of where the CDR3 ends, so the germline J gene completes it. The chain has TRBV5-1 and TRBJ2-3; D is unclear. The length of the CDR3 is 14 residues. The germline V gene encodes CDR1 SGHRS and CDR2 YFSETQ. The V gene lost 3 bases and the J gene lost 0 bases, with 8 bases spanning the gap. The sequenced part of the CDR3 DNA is TGCGCCAGCAGCTCTCACACCAGCACAGATACG. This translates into CASSSHTSTDT. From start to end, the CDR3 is CASSSHTSTDTQYF.

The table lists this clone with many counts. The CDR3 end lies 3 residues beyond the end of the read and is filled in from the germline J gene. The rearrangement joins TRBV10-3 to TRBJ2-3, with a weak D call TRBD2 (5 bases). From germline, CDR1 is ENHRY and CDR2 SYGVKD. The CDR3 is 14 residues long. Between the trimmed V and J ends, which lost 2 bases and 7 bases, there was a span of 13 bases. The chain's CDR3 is CAISEPRAAYTQYF. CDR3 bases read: TGTGCCATCAGTGAGCCGAGGGCAGCCTATACG.

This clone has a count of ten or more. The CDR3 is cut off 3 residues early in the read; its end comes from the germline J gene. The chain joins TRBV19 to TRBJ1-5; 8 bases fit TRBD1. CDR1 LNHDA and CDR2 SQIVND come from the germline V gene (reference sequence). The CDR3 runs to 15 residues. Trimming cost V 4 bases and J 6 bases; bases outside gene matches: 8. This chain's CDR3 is CASSTTGVGAQPQHF. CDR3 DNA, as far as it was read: TGTGCCAGTAGTACGACAGGGGTAGGGGCTCAGCCC.

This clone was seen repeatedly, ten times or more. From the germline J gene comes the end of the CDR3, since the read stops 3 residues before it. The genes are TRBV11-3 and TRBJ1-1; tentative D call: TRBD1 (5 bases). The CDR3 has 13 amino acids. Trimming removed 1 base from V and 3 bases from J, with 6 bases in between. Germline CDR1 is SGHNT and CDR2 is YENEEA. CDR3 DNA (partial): TGTGCCAGCAGCTTAGTAGGGGACACTGAA. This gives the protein CASSLVGDTE. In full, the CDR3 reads CASSLVGDTEAFF. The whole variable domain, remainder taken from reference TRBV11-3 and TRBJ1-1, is EAGVVQSPRYKIIEKKQPVAFWCNPISGHNTLYWYLQNLGQGPELLIRYENEEAVDDSQLPKDRFSAERLKGVDSTLKIQPAELGDSAVYLCASSLVGDTEAFFGQGTRLTVV.

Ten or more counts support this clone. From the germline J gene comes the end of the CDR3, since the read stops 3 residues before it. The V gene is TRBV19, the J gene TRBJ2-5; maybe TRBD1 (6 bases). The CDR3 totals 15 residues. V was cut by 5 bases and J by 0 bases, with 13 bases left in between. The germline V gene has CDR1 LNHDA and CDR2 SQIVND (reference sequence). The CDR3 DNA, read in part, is TGTGCCAGTAGTCCCCGACAGGCGTACCAAGAGACC. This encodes CASSPRQAYQET. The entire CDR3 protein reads CASSPRQAYQETQYF. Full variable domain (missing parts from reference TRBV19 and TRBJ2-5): DGGITQSPKYLFRKEGQNVTLSCEQNLNHDAMYWYRQDPGQGLRLIYYSQIVNDFQKGDIAEGYSVSREKKESFPLTVTSAQKNPTAFYLCASSPRQAYQETQYFGPGTRLLVL.

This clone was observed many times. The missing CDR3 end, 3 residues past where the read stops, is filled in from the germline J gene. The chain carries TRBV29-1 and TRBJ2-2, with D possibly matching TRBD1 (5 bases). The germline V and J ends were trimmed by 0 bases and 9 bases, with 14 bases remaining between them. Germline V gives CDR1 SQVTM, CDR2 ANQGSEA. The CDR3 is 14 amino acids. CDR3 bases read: TGCAGCGTTGAAGACCTCGGAAGACAGCGGGAG. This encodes CSVEDLGRQRE. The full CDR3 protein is CSVEDLGRQRELFF.

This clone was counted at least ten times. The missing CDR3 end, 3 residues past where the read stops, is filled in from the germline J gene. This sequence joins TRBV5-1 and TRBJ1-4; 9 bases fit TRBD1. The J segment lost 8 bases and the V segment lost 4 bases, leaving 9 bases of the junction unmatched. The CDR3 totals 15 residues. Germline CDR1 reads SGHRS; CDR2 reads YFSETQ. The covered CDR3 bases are TGCGCCAGCAGCGTGGGACAGGGTAGTCGGGAAAAA. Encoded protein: CASSVGQGSREK. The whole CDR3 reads CASSVGQGSREKLFF.

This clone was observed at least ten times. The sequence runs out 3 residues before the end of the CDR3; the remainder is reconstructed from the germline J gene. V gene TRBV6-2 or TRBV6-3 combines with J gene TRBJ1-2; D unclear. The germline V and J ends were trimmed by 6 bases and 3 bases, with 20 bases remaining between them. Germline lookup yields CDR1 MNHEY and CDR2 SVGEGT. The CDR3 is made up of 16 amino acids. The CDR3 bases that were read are TGTGCCAGCAGCCCTACTCGGGTCATACCACACTATGGC. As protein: CASSPTRVIPHYG. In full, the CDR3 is CASSPTRVIPHYGYTF.

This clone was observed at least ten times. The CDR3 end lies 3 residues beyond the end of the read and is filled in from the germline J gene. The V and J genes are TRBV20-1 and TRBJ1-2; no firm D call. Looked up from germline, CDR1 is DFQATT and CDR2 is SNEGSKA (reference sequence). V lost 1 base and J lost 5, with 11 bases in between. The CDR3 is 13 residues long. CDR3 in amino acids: CSARAGNWYGYTF. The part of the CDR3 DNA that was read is TGCAGTGCTAGAGCGGGGAATTGGTATGGC.

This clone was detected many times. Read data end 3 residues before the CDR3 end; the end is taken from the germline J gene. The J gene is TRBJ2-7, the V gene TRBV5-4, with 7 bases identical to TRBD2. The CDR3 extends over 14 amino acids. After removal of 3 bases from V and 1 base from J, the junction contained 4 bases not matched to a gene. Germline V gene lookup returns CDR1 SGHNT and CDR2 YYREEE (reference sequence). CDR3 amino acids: CASSSGGNSYEQYF. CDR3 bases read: TGTGCCAGCAGCTCGGGGGGAAATTCCTACGAG.

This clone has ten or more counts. CDR3 DNA (partial): TGTGCCAGTAGCCCAGGGGCAGGGGAAGGTTCACCC. Amino acid sequence: CASSPGAGEGSP. The complete CDR3 reads CASSPGAGEGSPLHF. The J gene is TRBJ1-6, the V gene TRBV19; perhaps TRBD1 as D (6 bases). The CDR3 is cut off 3 residues early in the read; its end comes from the germline J gene. CDR1 LNHDA and CDR2 SQIVND come from the germline V gene (reference sequence). V was pared by 6 bases and J by 9 bases, with 18 bases between. The CDR3 covers 15 residues.

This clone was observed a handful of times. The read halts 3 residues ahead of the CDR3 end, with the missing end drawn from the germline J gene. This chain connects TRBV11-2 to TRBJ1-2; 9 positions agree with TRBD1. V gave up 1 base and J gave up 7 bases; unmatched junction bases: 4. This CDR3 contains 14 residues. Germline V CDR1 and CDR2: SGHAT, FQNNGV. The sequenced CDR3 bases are TGTGCCAGCAGCTTAGGGGGACAGGGAGGTGGC. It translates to CASSLGGQGGG. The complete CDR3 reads CASSLGGQGGGYTF.